The rows below give T cell receptor beta chains drawn from one sample of a study of PD-1 blockade in classical Hodgkin lymphoma. The table came from immunoSEQ multiplex PCR; TCRdb's copy has only in-frame clones and leaves some out. This sample yields tens of thousands of clones, of which roughly four fifths are seen a single time; 24% belongs to the top ten. This specimen consisted of peripheral blood mononuclear cells (PBMCs), obtained before the second cycle of nivolumab. The receptors were sampled from a human donor with classical Hodgkin lymphoma. Each CDR3 is given with its conserved first and last residue. The order of the fields is D gene, J gene, clone size, V gene, CDR3 protein, CDR3 DNA. D genes are given only for firm matches. Clone size, where shown, is once, few, many, or a class for clones that have expanded.

TRBD1	TRBJ2-5	medium-sized	TRBV7-7	CASSLDRAETQYF	TGTGCCAGCAGCCTGGACAGGGCAGAGACCCAGTACTTC
NA	TRBJ2-4	NA	TRBV6-7	CASREVENIQYF	TGTGCCAGCAGGGAAGTGGAAAACATTCAGTACTTC
TRBD2	TRBJ2-2	NA	TRBV6-1	CASSTSGSVLGELFF	TGTGCCAGTTCGACTAGCGGGTCGGTGTTAGGGGAGCTGTTTTTT
TRBD2	TRBJ2-7	few	TRBV18	CASSPPGTSAPRQYF	TGTGCCAGCTCACCACCCGGGACTAGCGCTCCTCGGCAGTACTTC
NA	TRBJ2-3	NA	TRBV14	CASSHWTRKDTQYF	TGTGCCAGCAGCCATTGGACTCGGAAAGATACGCAGTATTTT
TRBD1	TRBJ2-5	NA	TRBV2	CASRKSGQGGETQYF	TGTGCCAGCAGAAAATCGGGACAGGGAGGAGAGACCCAGTACTTC
NA	TRBJ2-1	NA	TRBV29-1	CSVEDPWVSNEQFF	TGCAGCGTTGAAGATCCTTGGGTTAGCAATGAGCAGTTCTTC
TRBD2	TRBJ2-7	NA	TRBV27	CASSPSGRRSYEQYF	TGTGCCAGCAGTCCAAGCGGGAGGCGCTCCTACGAGCAGTACTTC
NA	TRBJ2-3	NA	TRBV7-2	CASSTRTDTQYF	TGTGCCAGCAGCACCCGCACAGATACGCAGTATTTT
NA	TRBJ2-7	NA	TRBV5-5	CASSFVGTTLYEQYF	TGTGCCAGCAGCTTTGTCGGGACCACCTTGTACGAGCAGTACTTC
TRBD1	TRBJ1-2	NA	TRBV6-6	CASSSPGTGTGGYTF	TGTGCCAGCAGTTCACCCGGGACAGGGACCGGTGGCTACACCTTC
TRBD2	TRBJ2-7	NA	TRBV7-7	CASSPGLAVHSSYEQYF	TGTGCCAGCAGCCCAGGACTAGCGGTTCATAGCTCCTACGAGCAGTACTTC
TRBD1	TRBJ1-2	NA	TRBV6-5	CASSYDQGADYGYTF	TGTGCCAGCAGTTATGACCAGGGGGCGGACTATGGCTACACCTTC
NA	TRBJ2-3	NA	TRBV19	CASTSQGMTDTQYF	TGTGCCAGTACATCCCAGGGGATGACAGATACGCAGTATTTT
TRBD2	TRBJ2-2	NA	TRBV6-6	CASSHGASGRVGELFF	TGTGCCAGCAGTCATGGAGCTAGCGGGAGAGTCGGGGAGCTGTTTTTT
NA	TRBJ2-5	NA	TRBV28	CASSLRGGWTQYF	TGTGCCAGCAGTTTGCGTGGCGGATGGACCCAGTACTTC
NA	TRBJ1-3	once	TRBV7-2	CASSWGGSGNTIYF	TGTGCCAGCAGCTGGGGCGGATCTGGAAACACCATATATTTT
NA	TRBJ2-1	NA	TRBV19	CASSEWVGSTNEQFF	TGTGCCAGTAGCGAATGGGTGGGGTCGACCAATGAGCAGTTCTTC
TRBD1	TRBJ2-7	NA	TRBV4-1	CASSQPKDRGYEQYF	TGCGCCAGCAGCCAACCCAAGGACAGGGGCTACGAGCAGTACTTC
NA	TRBJ2-1	NA	TRBV11-2	CASSLVGPRGNEQFF	TGTGCCAGCAGCTTAGTAGGACCCCGCGGCAATGAGCAGTTCTTC